The 23 T cell receptor beta chains below were found in one sample sequenced in a study of regulatory T cells in long-lasting Graves disease. The authors built TCR beta libraries using iRepertoire HTBI primers and Arm-PCR of CDR3 regions. TCRdb recomputed calls from the multiplex PCR reads with MiXCR, one row per CDR3 protein. The table shows 700,000 or so distinct CDR3 sequences, with 25% to 35% occurring only once. Time point: persistent/refractory GD, antithyroid drugs over 5 years with positive TRAb. With RNA extracted from PBMCs as input, the TCR library was made. Material: peripheral blood mononuclear cells (PBMCs), obtained when the disease was refractory, from a patient treated with antithyroid drugs. The receptors were sampled from a female donor with Graves disease.

The V and J genes are TRBV9 and TRBJ2-7, with D perhaps matching TRBD1 (6 bases). The V end lost 3 bases, the J end lost 3 bases, and 13 bases lay between the germline ends. The CDR3 has 14 residues. CDR1 and CDR2 (germline): SGDLS, YYNGEE. The CDR3 DNA reads as TGTGCCAGCAGCGCAGGGGAAGGCGGCTACGAGCAGTACTTC. Its protein product is CASSAGEGGYEQYF.

The chain employs TRBV12-3 or TRBV12-4 and TRBJ1-3, with D uncertain. This CDR3 contains 16 residues. Trimming cost V 2 bases and J 0 bases, with 11 bases left between them. The CDR3 spells CASSLTGRFSGNTIYF. The DNA of the CDR3 is TGTGCCAGCAGTTTAACCGGCCGATTCTCTGGAAACACCATATATTTT.

CDR3 sequence (DNA): TGTGCCAGCAGCCCTGACACCGGGTACGGCTACACCTTC. Translated, it gives CASSPDTGYGYTF. The chain employs TRBV28 and TRBJ1-2; D unclear. V dropped 6 bases and J dropped 8 bases, with 16 bases sitting between them. This CDR3 region has 13 residues. Germline V lookup: CDR1 MDHEN, CDR2 SYDVKM.

This clonotype was found many times. The rearrangement links TRBV11-2 to TRBJ1-2; D is unresolved. V lost 5 bases to trimming and J lost 4 bases, with 20 bases between them. The CDR3 spans 16 residues. Germline values: CDR1 SGHAT, CDR2 FQNNGV. CDR3 protein: CASSRPRLGSSYGYTF. In DNA, the CDR3 is TGTGCCAGCAGCCGCCCCCGATTAGGGTCGAGCTATGGCTACACCTTC.

The chain is built from TRBV13 and TRBJ2-7; TRBD1 agrees at 7 bases. Germline V gene lookup returns CDR1 PRHDT and CDR2 FYEKMQ (reference sequence). The V and J ends lost 5 bases and 0 bases, in that order; junction bases with no gene match: 10. CDR3 length: 16 amino acids. CDR3 residues: CASSPVPQGDSYEQYF. CDR3 DNA sequence: TGTGCCAGCAGCCCTGTACCTCAGGGGGACTCCTACGAGCAGTACTTC.

Many counts were recorded for this clonotype. The chain recombines TRBV12-3 or TRBV12-4 with TRBJ1-6; 8 bases are a match to TRBD1. The CDR3 runs to 16 residues. J was trimmed by 6 bases and V by 4 bases; bases with no gene match: 8. CDR3 region: CASSSLLGQVNSPLHF. Here the CDR3 DNA reads TGTGCCAGCAGTTCCCTCTTGGGACAGGTTAATTCACCCCTCCACTTT.

This clonotype has a handful of counts. The chain employs TRBV11-2 and TRBJ1-4; the match to TRBD1 covers 7 bases. The CDR3 length is 15 residues. The trim removed 5 bases at V and 3 bases at J, leaving 6 bases unmatched. Germline assignment: CDR1 SGHAT and CDR2 FQNNGV. CDR3: CASSPTGLSNEKLFF. DNA of the CDR3: TGTGCCAGCAGCCCGACAGGGCTATCTAATGAAAAACTGTTTTTT.

This clonotype was seen at least ten times. In DNA, the CDR3 is TGTGCTTCCCAAAGGTCGGGGCCTGGCTACACCTTC. Translating gives CASQRSGPGYTF. The J gene is TRBJ1-2, the V gene TRBV28; D possibly corresponds to TRBD1 (5 bases). The CDR3 covers 12 residues. From germline, CDR1 is MDHEN and CDR2 SYDVKM.

V usage is TRBV5-1 and J usage is TRBJ1-4; TRBD1 matches at 10 bases. After removal of 5 bases from V and 8 bases from J, the junction contained 9 bases not matched to a gene. Germline V CDR1 and CDR2: SGHRS, YFSETQ. The length of the CDR3 is 15 residues. CDR3 region: CASRLTGTGEEKLFF. CDR3 sequence (DNA): TGCGCCAGCAGATTAACCGGGACAGGGGAGGAAAAACTGTTTTTT.

The chain joins TRBV6-4 to TRBJ1-5; D unresolved. The germline V gene has CDR1 MRHNA and CDR2 SNTAGT. This CDR3 contains 16 residues. V shed 0 bases and J shed 4 bases, with 13 bases lying between them. CDR3 in amino acids: CASSDSKRAENQPQHF. CDR3 nucleotide sequence: TGTGCCAGCAGTGACTCGAAGAGGGCTGAAAATCAGCCCCAGCATTTT.

This clonotype was seen ten or more times. The chain uses TRBV11-1 and TRBJ2-5; a weak D match, TRBD1 (6 bases). Trimming stripped 3 bases from V and 5 bases from J, with 16 bases between. CDR1 SGHAT and CDR2 FQDESV come from the germline V gene (reference sequence). There are 15 residues in the CDR3. The DNA of the CDR3 is TGTGCCAGCAGCTTTGGACAGTTCCCTGGGGAGACCCAGTACTTC. It codes for CASSFGQFPGETQYF.

The V call is TRBV29-1, the J call TRBJ1-1, with D maybe TRBD1 (5 bases). The CDR3 consists of 15 residues. The V and J ends lost 3 bases and 0 bases respectively, with 14 bases between them. Germline V gives CDR1 SQVTM, CDR2 ANQGSEA. The CDR3 loop is CSVDRRQTMNTEAFF. The CDR3 nucleotides read TGCAGCGTTGATAGGCGACAGACCATGAACACTGAAGCTTTCTTT.

The CDR3 DNA is TGTGCCAGCAGTGACCAAACCCTGACAGTTGGTGGCTACACCTTC. Translating gives CASSDQTLTVGGYTF. The chain carries TRBV6-1 and TRBJ1-2; D possibly corresponds to TRBD1 (5 bases). V was cut by 3 bases and J by 7 bases, with 18 bases left in between. The germline V gene has CDR1 MNHNS and CDR2 SASEGT. The CDR3 extends over 15 amino acids.

This clonotype was recorded at least ten times. The chain joins TRBV12-5 to TRBJ1-5; D not resolved. Between the trimmed V and J ends, which lost 2 bases and 0 bases, there was a span of 2 bases. The CDR3 covers 13 residues. CDR1 and CDR2 from the germline V gene are LGHNT and FRNRAP. In DNA form, the CDR3 reads TGTGCTAGTGGTTTGAGTAGCAATCAGCCCCAGCATTTT. Protein sequence: CASGLSSNQPQHF.

The chain combines TRBV5-1 with TRBJ2-7, with D unclear. Germline V gives CDR1 SGHRS, CDR2 YFSETQ. The ends were cut back, 2 bases at V and 6 bases at J, with 18 bases in the middle. This CDR3 region has 15 residues. This chain's CDR3 is CASSFSAKVCGEQYF. The DNA of the CDR3 is TGCGCCAGCAGCTTCAGCGCGAAGGTTTGTGGCGAGCAGTACTTC.

The sample holds a few counts of this clonotype. This rearrangement joins TRBV29-1 to TRBJ1-2, with no clear D. The CDR3 is made up of 13 amino acids. Germline CDR1 SQVTM, CDR2 ANQGSEA. The ends were cut back, 3 bases at V and 6 bases at J, with 14 bases in the middle. CDR3 DNA sequence: TGCAGCGTTGACAGAGGCCCAGACCATGGCTACACCTTC. Translation: CSVDRGPDHGYTF.

The chain couples TRBV7-2 to TRBJ1-1; tentatively, D is TRBD1 (6 bases). Trimming left V 8 bases short and J 6 bases short, with 22 bases between. CDR1 is SGHTA and CDR2 is FQGNSA in the germline V gene. This CDR3 has 15 residues. The CDR3 coding sequence is TGTGCCAGCTCCTTAAGGTGGCAGGGGATGGCTGAAGCTTTCTTT. Translated: CASSLRWQGMAEAFF.

V gene TRBV12-3 or TRBV12-4 combines with J gene TRBJ2-5; TRBD1 might be the D (6 bases). This CDR3 has 16 residues. V lost 2 bases, J lost 3 bases, and 16 bases lay in between. CDR3 residues: CASSLPGIGGEETQYF. The CDR3 bases are TGTGCCAGCAGTTTACCCGGGATAGGGGGTGAAGAGACCCAGTACTTC.

This clonotype was seen a handful of times. The rearrangement uses TRBV19 and TRBJ2-7, with 10 bases that match TRBD2. The J segment lost 0 bases and the V segment lost 6 bases, leaving 5 bases of the junction unmatched. The CDR3 has 15 amino acids. The germline V gene encodes CDR1 LNHDA and CDR2 SQIVND (reference sequence). In DNA form, the CDR3 reads TGTGCCAGTAGATCCGGGACTAGCGACTCCTACGAGCAGTACTTC. Translation: CASRSGTSDSYEQYF. Full variable domain (outside the CDR3, taken from reference TRBV19 and TRBJ2-7): DGGITQSPKYLFRKEGQNVTLSCEQNLNHDAMYWYRQDPGQGLRLIYYSQIVNDFQKGDIAEGYSVSREKKESFPLTVTSAQKNPTAFYLCASRSGTSDSYEQYFGPGTRLTVT.

This clonotype was picked up a small number of times. CDR3 bases: TGTGCCAGCAGCTTAGAGAGGGGGTGGTATCAGCCCCAGCATTTT. Translating it yields CASSLERGWYQPQHF. V usage is TRBV7-2 and J usage is TRBJ1-5; a weak D match, TRBD1 (6 bases). Germline V CDR1 and CDR2: SGHTA, FQGNSA. Trimming pared 1 base from V and 5 bases from J, leaving 12 bases between. This CDR3 has 15 amino acids.

The chain uses TRBV11-2 and TRBJ1-2; tentative D call: TRBD1 (6 bases). Germline V lookup: CDR1 SGHAT, CDR2 FQNNGV. The CDR3 runs to 15 residues. Trimming left V 6 bases short and J 6 bases short, with 20 bases between. The CDR3 DNA reads TGTGCCAGCAGTTTGTACCCTGGACAGTCCAATGGCTACACCTTC. As protein: CASSLYPGQSNGYTF.

A few counts support this clonotype. The chain carries TRBV6-5 and TRBJ1-1; TRBD1 matches 9 bases. The CDR3 is 16 amino acids. V trimming: 2 bases; J trimming: 4 bases; junction bases outside the gene matches: 8. Germline V gene lookup returns CDR1 MNHEY and CDR2 SVGAGI. The CDR3 DNA reads TGTGCCAGCAGTTACGCGACACAGACAGGGGGCACTGAAGCTTTCTTT. Amino acid sequence: CASSYATQTGGTEAFF.

This clonotype came up many times. The rearrangement links TRBV28 to TRBJ2-5, with D uncertain. Trimming took 5 bases from V and 5 from J, leaving 18 bases between them. The CDR3 runs to 15 residues. The V gene's germline CDR1 is MDHEN and CDR2 SYDVKM. The CDR3 DNA follows: TGTGCCAGCAGTCCCCTGGTCCAAGTAGGGGAGACCCAGTACTTC. This codes for CASSPLVQVGETQYF.